The clone carrying this TCR beta chain was observed once. The antigen is not known. Primers included in the PCR were 60 Vbeta and 13 Jbeta primers. The assay was immunoSEQ multiplex PCR, and TCRdb's table has in-frame clones only and misses some. Here the sample spans 150,000 to 250,000 clones, approximately 85% being singletons. This specimen comes from a study of cytomegalovirus exposure and HLA in healthy donors. The study, taken as a whole, reports: Within a later analysis, the majority of CMV-associated TCR beta chains appeared HLA-restricted.

CDR1 and CDR2 (germline): LNHNV, YYDKDF (reference sequence). This CDR3 has 14 residues. The trim removed 3 bases at V and 5 bases at J, leaving 6 bases unmatched. The sample comprised PBMCs. The chain links TRBV15 to TRBJ1-2; 7 positions agree with TRBD1. This TCR came from a girl under 18 in good health and CMV-seropositive. CDR3 loop: CATSSRQGIYGYTF. The CDR3 nucleotides read TGTGCCACCAGCAGTCGACAGGGAATTTATGGCTACACCTTC.